This is a list of T cell receptor beta chains from one sample in a study of metastatic and nonmetastatic thyroid tumors. TCRdb reanalyzed the PCR reads via MiXCR. The data hold about 4,900 clones, with roughly 30% observed a single time. Sequenced: adjacent normal tissue. Receptors originate from a female donor with papillary thyroid cancer or a benign thyroid nodule (not recorded which). Some clones in this sample may be carry-over from other donors' samples. CDR3s include the opening cysteine and the closing phenylalanine or tryptophan. The D gene is left open where the match is weak. A clone size is listed for some rows: how often the clone was seen (once, few, many), or a class if it is expanded.

>TRBJ2-1|NA|TRBV7-3|TRBD2
CASSTTSGTGEQFF
TGTGCCAGCAGCACCACTAGCGGGACGGGTGAGCAGTTCTTC
>TRBJ2-7|few|TRBV6-1|NA
CASSDFGRRAYEQYF
TGTGCCAGCAGTGATTTTGGGCGGAGGGCCTACGAGCAGTACTTC
>TRBJ1-2|NA|TRBV6-2/TRBV6-3|TRBD1
CASRPGTGVNYGYTF
TGTGCCAGCAGACCCGGGACAGGGGTTAATTATGGCTACACCTTC
>TRBJ2-1|few|TRBV12-3/TRBV12-4|TRBD2
CASSFLTSGRGYYNEQFF
TGTGCCAGCAGTTTCCTTACTAGCGGGAGGGGCTACTACAATGAGCAGTTCTTC
>TRBJ1-2|NA|TRBV7-9|NA
CASSVERVTNYGYTF
TGTGCCAGCAGCGTCGAGCGGGTGACGAACTATGGCTACACCTTC
>TRBJ2-5|NA|TRBV27|NA
CASSLGQETQYF
TGTGCCAGCAGTTTGGGGCAAGAGACCCAGTACTTC
>TRBJ2-7|NA|TRBV2|TRBD1
CASSFRNDRALDEQYF
TGTGCCAGCAGTTTTCGGAACGACAGGGCATTGGACGAGCAGTACTTC
>TRBJ2-3|NA|TRBV5-1|NA
CASSWTPGSTDTQYF
TGCGCCAGCAGCTGGACTCCGGGGAGCACAGATACGCAGTATTTT
>TRBJ2-2|once|TRBV5-1|NA
CASSLEVGELFF
TGCGCCAGCAGCTTGGAAGTCGGGGAGCTGTTTTTT
>TRBJ1-4|few|TRBV2|NA
CASSVGTSWNEKLFF
TGTGCCAGCAGTGTGGGGACAAGCTGGAATGAAAAACTGTTTTTT
>TRBJ2-7|NA|TRBV2|NA
CASRGLGHDVYEHYF
TGTGCCAGCAGAGGGCTGGGACATGACGTTTACGAGCACTACTTC
>TRBJ2-1|medium-sized|TRBV6-1|NA
CASSEEGEGVRVKVYNEQFF
TGTGCCAGCAGTGAAGAGGGGGAGGGGGTTCGGGTGAAGGTCTACAATGAGCAGTTCTTC
>TRBJ1-2|NA|TRBV6-1|NA
CASTAGQGSYYGYTF
TGTGCCAGCACTGCTGGGCAGGGTAGTTACTATGGCTACACCTTC
>TRBJ2-2|NA|TRBV7-3|NA
CASSSFAGRSGELFF
TGTGCCAGCAGCTCCTTCGCAGGGAGGTCCGGGGAGCTGTTTTTT
>TRBJ1-5|once|TRBV30|NA
CAWSPGADQPQHF
TGTGCCTGGAGTCCGGGGGCCGATCAGCCCCAGCATTTT
>TRBJ2-1|few|TRBV6-9|TRBD2
CASSRGGKTYNEQFF
TGCGCCAGCAGCCGGGGGGGTAAAACCTACAATGAGCAGTTCTTC
>TRBJ1-2|large|TRBV28|TRBD1
CASSPGQGMFYGYTF
TGTGCCAGCAGTCCCGGACAGGGGATGTTCTATGGCTACACCTTC
>TRBJ1-6|medium-sized|TRBV7-6|TRBD1
CASSSTTGPLHF
TGTGCCAGCAGCTCCACGACAGGGCCCCTCCACTTT
>TRBJ1-5|few|TRBV6-6|NA
CASMSGARAGVVNQPQHF
TGTGCCAGCATGTCCGGAGCCAGGGCCGGGGTCGTCAATCAGCCCCAGCATTTT
>TRBJ2-3|NA|TRBV2|NA
CASPLLARGTDTQYF
TGTGCCAGCCCTCTACTAGCAAGGGGCACAGATACGCAGTATTTT
>TRBJ2-3|NA|TRBV6-1|NA
CASSEAAGLTDTQYF
TGTGCCAGCAGTGAAGCGGCAGGGCTCACAGATACGCAGTATTTT
>TRBJ2-7|large|TRBV27|TRBD2
CASSWTSDSYEQYF
TGTGCCAGCAGTTGGACTAGCGACTCCTACGAGCAGTACTTC
>TRBJ1-2|NA|TRBV30|NA
CAWSETWTANYGYTF
TGTGCCTGGAGTGAAACTTGGACAGCTAACTATGGCTACACCTTC
>TRBJ1-2|NA|TRBV6-2/TRBV6-3|TRBD1
CASSYSPGQGQPNHYGYTF
TGTGCCAGCAGTTACTCGCCGGGACAGGGGCAGCCAAACCACTATGGCTACACCTTC
>TRBJ2-7|few|TRBV6-1|TRBD1
CAASGQGGSYEQYF
TGTGCCGCCTCGGGACAGGGCGGTTCCTACGAGCAGTACTTC
>TRBJ2-7|NA|TRBV6-1|NA
CASSEGRNEQYF
TGCGCCAGCAGTGAGGGACGAAACGAGCAGTACTTC
>TRBJ2-2|NA|TRBV5-1|TRBD2
CASSWIWGGAVTGELFF
TGCGCCAGCAGCTGGATCTGGGGGGGAGCGGTCACCGGGGAGCTGTTTTTT
>TRBJ2-7|NA|TRBV20-1|NA
CSARLVGSNPQYF
TGCAGTGCTAGACTAGTGGGAAGTAATCCGCAGTACTTC
>TRBJ2-1|NA|TRBV11-2|TRBD2
CASSRWGLADYNEQFF
TGTGCCAGCAGCAGATGGGGACTAGCGGATTACAATGAGCAGTTCTTC
>TRBJ1-2|medium-sized|TRBV10-2|TRBD1
CASSESNRGLDGYTF
TGCGCCAGCAGTGAGTCGAACAGGGGGCTAGATGGCTACACCTTC
>TRBJ1-3|NA|TRBV20-1|NA
CSARDPRSGNTIYF
TGCAGTGCTAGAGATCCACGCTCTGGAAACACCATATATTTT
>TRBJ2-2|NA|TRBV5-1|NA
CASSYSGNTGELFF
TGCGCCAGCAGCTATAGCGGTAACACCGGGGAGCTGTTCTTT
>TRBJ1-1|NA|TRBV20-1|NA
CSASLLDEAVNTEAVF
TGCAGTGCTAGTTTATTGGATGAGGCCGTGAACACTGAAGCTGTCTTT
>TRBJ2-1|NA|TRBV2|NA
CASSVAGTFNEQFF
TGTGCCAGCAGTGTTGCCGGGACTTTCAATGAGCAGTTCTTC